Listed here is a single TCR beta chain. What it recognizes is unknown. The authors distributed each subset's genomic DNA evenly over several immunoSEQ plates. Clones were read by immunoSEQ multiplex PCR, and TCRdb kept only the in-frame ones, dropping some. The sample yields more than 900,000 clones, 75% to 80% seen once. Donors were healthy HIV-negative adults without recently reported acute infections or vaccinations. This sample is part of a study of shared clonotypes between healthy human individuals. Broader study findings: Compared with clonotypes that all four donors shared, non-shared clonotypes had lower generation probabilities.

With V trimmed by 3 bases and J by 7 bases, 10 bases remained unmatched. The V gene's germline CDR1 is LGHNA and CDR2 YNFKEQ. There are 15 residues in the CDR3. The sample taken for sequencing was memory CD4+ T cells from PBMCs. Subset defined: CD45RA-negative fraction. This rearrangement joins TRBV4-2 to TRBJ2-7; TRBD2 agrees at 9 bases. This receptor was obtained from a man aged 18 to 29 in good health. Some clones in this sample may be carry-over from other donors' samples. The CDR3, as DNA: TGTGCCAGCAGCCATATAGCGGGAGCTTCGGATGAGCAGTACTTC. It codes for CASSHIAGASDEQYF.